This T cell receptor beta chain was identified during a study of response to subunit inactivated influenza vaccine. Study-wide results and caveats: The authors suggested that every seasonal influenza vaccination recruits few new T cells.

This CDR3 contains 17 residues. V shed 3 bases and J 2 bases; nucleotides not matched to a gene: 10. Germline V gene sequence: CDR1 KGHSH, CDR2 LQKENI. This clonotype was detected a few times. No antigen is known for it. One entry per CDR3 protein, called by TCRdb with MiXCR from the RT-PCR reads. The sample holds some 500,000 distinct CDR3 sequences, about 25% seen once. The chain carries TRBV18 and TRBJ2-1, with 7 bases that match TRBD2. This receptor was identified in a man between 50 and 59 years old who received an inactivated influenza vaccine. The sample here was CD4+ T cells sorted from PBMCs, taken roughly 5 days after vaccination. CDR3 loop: CASSPPPRGGTYNEQFF. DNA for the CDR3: TGTGCCAGCTCACCCCCCCCGCGCGGGGGTACCTACAATGAGCAGTTCTTC.